This T cell receptor beta chain stems from a study of shared clonotypes between healthy human individuals. This clone was recorded only once. Sequencing was performed with immunoSEQ multiplex PCR; in TCRdb, only in-frame clones are kept and a portion is missing. This repertoire shows more than 1,200,000 clones, around 98.5% found once; its top ten account for approximately 0.38%. The source of this sequence is a man in his thirties or forties in good health. The source material was naive CD4+ T cells sorted from blood. Subset here: CD45RA+ positively selected.

The CDR3 loop is CASSLWEHEQFF. The CDR3, as DNA: TGTGCCAGTAGTCTGTGGGAACATGAGCAGTTCTTC. This sequence joins TRBV19 and TRBJ2-1, with D unresolved. The ends were cut back, 5 bases at V and 8 bases at J, with 10 bases in the middle. Per the germline V gene, CDR1 is LNHDA and CDR2 is SQIVND (reference sequence). The CDR3 has 12 amino acids.